There are a few counts of the clone carrying this T cell receptor (beta chain). CDR1 is SGHAT and CDR2 is FQNNGV in the germline V gene. The V gene lost 4 bases and the J gene lost 1 base, with 10 bases spanning the gap. The CDR3 is 15 amino acids. The data originate from a study of T cell repertoires in cytomegalovirus infection. Turning to the study itself: It can be stated that public TCR beta signatures indicated CMV infection as well as a matching HLA type.

Using its own MiXCR run on the reads, TCRdb lists one record per CDR3 protein. This sample has fewer than 200,000 distinct CDR3 sequences, with 8% to 10% found just once. Input material: PBMCs. This sequence was found in a human donor in good health (CMV status not recorded). Some clones in this sample may be carry-over from other donors' samples. The chain joins TRBV11-2 to TRBJ2-2; tentatively, D is TRBD2 (5 bases). CDR3 bases: TGTGCCAGCAGCTCTGGACTGAGGAACACCGGGGAGCTGTTTTTT. Translated: CASSSGLRNTGELFF.